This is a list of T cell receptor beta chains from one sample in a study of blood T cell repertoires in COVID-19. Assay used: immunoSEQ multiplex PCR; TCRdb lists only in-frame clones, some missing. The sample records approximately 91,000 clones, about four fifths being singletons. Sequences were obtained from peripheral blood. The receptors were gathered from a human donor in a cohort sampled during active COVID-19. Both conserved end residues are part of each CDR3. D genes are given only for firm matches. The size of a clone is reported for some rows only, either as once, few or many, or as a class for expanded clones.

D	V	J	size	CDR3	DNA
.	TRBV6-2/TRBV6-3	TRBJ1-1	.	CASSYSRLGATEAFF	TGTGCCAGCAGTTACTCGAGACTCGGAGCCACTGAAGCTTTCTTT
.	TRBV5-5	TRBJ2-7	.	CASSLGGSPQYF	TGTGCCAGCAGCCTAGGCGGGTCTCCGCAGTACTTC
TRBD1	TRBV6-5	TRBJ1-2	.	CASSYSIRGEDGYTF	TGTGCCAGCAGTTACTCGATCAGGGGGGAGGATGGCTACACCTTC
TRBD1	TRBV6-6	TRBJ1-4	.	CASSSDREGDEKLFF	TGTGCCAGCAGTTCCGACAGGGAAGGGGATGAAAAACTGTTTTTT
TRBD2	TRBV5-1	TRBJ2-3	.	CASSLGSGSADTQYF	TGCGCCAGCAGCTTGGGTAGCGGGAGTGCAGATACGCAGTATTTT
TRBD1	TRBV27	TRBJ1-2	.	CASSLNRRQGENYGYTF	TGTGCCAGCAGTTTAAATCGTAGACAGGGGGAAAACTATGGCTACACCTTC
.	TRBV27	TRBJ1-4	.	CASRTDSRKEKLFF	TGTGCCAGCCGCACGGACAGCAGAAAAGAAAAACTGTTTTTT
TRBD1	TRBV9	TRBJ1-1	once	CASSALTGLEAFF	TGTGCCAGCAGCGCCCTGACAGGGCTTGAAGCTTTCTTT
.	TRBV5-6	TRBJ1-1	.	CASSLLGGFTPEAFF	TGTGCCAGCAGCTTGCTAGGGGGATTCACCCCTGAAGCTTTCTTT
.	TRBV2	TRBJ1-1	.	CASSLQGNTEAFF	TGTGCCAGCAGCTTACAGGGGAACACTGAAGCTTTCTTT
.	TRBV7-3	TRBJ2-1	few	CASSWGGRKSAEQFF	TGTGCCAGCAGCTGGGGGGGCCGAAAATCGGCTGAGCAGTTCTTC
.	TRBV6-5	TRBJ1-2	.	CASRNSNRDGYTF	TGTGCCAGCAGGAATTCCAACAGGGATGGCTACACCTTC
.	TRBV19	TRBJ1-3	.	CASIEDPSGNTIYF	TGTGCCAGTATTGAGGATCCCTCTGGAAACACCATATATTTT
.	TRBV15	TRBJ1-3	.	CATSRDTRAIYF	TGTGCCACCAGCAGAGATACCAGGGCCATATATTTT
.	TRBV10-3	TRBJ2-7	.	CAISDTYEQYF	TGTGCCATCAGTGACACCTACGAGCAGTACTTC
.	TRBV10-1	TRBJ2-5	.	CASSRQTQETQYF	TGCGCCAGCAGCCGACAGACCCAAGAGACCCAGTACTTC
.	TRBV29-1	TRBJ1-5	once	CSVAGPNQPQHF	TGCAGCGTTGCAGGGCCCAATCAGCCCCAGCATTTT
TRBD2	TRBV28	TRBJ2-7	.	CARERGYEQYF	TGTGCCAGGGAGCGGGGCTACGAGCAGTACTTC
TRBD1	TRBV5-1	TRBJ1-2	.	CASSFRDRGHGYTF	TGCGCCAGCAGCTTCCGGGACAGGGGACACGGCTACACCTTC
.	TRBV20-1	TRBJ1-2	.	CSASPTAFNYGYTF	TGCAGTGCTAGTCCGACAGCCTTTAACTATGGCTACACCTTC
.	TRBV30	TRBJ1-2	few	CAWSRQARGYTF	TGTGCCTGGAGTCGGCAGGCCCGGGGCTACACCTTC
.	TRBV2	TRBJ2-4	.	CASSGEDIQYF	TGTGCCAGCAGTGGGGAGGACATTCAGTACTTC
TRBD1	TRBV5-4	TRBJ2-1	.	CASSARDRGRNEQFF	TGTGCCAGCAGCGCCCGGGACAGGGGTAGGAATGAGCAGTTCTTC
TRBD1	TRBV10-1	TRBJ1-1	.	CAGGQMNTEAFF	TGCGCCGGGGGACAGATGAACACTGAAGCTTTCTTT
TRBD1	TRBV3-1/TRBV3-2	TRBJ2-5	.	CASSPTGQGARETQYF	TGTGCCAGCAGCCCAACGGGACAGGGGGCTCGAGAGACCCAGTACTTC
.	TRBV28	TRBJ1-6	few	CASRIASGANSPLHF	TGTGCCAGCAGGATTGCCTCAGGTGCTAATTCACCCCTCCACTTT
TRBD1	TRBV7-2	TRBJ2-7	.	CASSGQGYEQYF	TGTGCCAGCAGCGGACAGGGGTACGAGCAGTACTTC
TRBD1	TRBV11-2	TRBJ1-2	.	CASSRDREYVGYTF	TGTGCCAGCAGCCGGGACAGGGAGTATGTCGGCTACACCTTC
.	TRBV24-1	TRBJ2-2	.	CATLGSPTGELFF	TGTGCCACCCTGGGGAGCCCCACCGGGGAGCTGTTTTTT
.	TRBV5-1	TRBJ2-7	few	CASSSQYEQYF	TGCGCCAGCAGCTCTCAGTACGAGCAGTACTTC